The source of this T cell receptor delta chain is a study of γδ T cells in repeated Plasmodium falciparum infection (dated by TCRdb to the early 2020s). Broadly, across the study: The natural-infection arm enrolled Malian children exposed to intense seasonal malaria transmission, compared against age and gender matched Australian children. Four controlled human malaria infections were administered to about five malaria-naive U.S. adults over roughly 580 days by bites from P. falciparum NF54-infected Anopheles stephensi mosquitoes. Samples from controlled-infection subjects were taken at baseline, right before selected infections, and 21 days after each infection. Malian gammadelta TCR repertoires were analysed cross-sectionally during no-transmission periods and were analysed longitudinally across acute febrile malaria episodes. Using both natural infection in Mali and controlled human malaria infection, the study looked at the way repeated Plasmodium falciparum infection shapes the human gammadelta T cell repertoire. General conclusions and limits of the study: Vgamma9/Vdelta2+ TCR repertoires kept a highly stable polyclonal repertoire across time and infection, and many TCRgamma sequences overlapped between individuals. Generalizability was limited because the Malian cohort came from a small rural village made up predominantly of one ethnic group. Because the controlled-infection cohort was small, analysis of inter-individual variability in gammadelta T cell responses was limited. In Vdelta2-negative, largely Vdelta1+, gammadelta TCR repertoires, repeated controlled infections appeared to drive waves of new clonotype selection. Compared with the repertoires of Australian children, the Vdelta2-negative gammadelta TCR repertoires of Malian children appeared more clonally expanded, less diverse and less shared.

Vgamma9/Vdelta2+ and Vdelta2-negative gammadelta T cell populations were flow-sorted from peripheral blood mononuclear cells for bulk TCR repertoire analysis. The library was prepared using multiplex PCR. For sequencing, an Illumina MiSeq was employed. Each sorted gammadelta T cell sample was sequenced for both the TCR gamma (TRG) and TCR delta (TRD) chains. Under the source paper's analysis protocol: The repertoire analyses drew on clonotype tree plots, the accumulated frequency of the top 20 clonotypes, and diversity index (DI) and D75 metrics. TCRdb reprocessed the public reads with the caller CATT; rows with the same DNA were merged afterwards. These V and J calls rely on TCRdb rather than the paper's analysis. Here the sample has tens of thousands of delta-chain clones; 1.4% occur a single time. The leading ten clones occupy roughly 8.1% of the sample. For this clone: What this receptor recognizes is not known. TCRdb assigns this DNA the protein of a much larger clone, which departs from its translation at residue 10; this likely reflects a read error, and the protein shown comes from translating the DNA.

Reading the germline V gene gives CDR1 TSWWSYY and CDR2 QGS. The cysteine opens and the phenylalanine closes a CDR3 of 17 amino acids. The kept DNA is CDR3 alone, 51 bases in frame from the first base. Trimming removed 7 bases from V and 0 bases from J; the gene matches leave 13 bases unexplained. The receptor chain draws on TRDV1 and TRDJ1; 8 junctional bases match TRDD3. This sequence originates from a pool of human donors (malaria-infected and uninfected, not separated). Sequences were obtained from gamma-delta T cells from blood. The DNA sequence is TGTGCTCTTGTGGGGCCGTACTGGGGGGCCTACACCGATAAACTCATCTTT. It translates to CALVGPYWGAYTDKLIF.